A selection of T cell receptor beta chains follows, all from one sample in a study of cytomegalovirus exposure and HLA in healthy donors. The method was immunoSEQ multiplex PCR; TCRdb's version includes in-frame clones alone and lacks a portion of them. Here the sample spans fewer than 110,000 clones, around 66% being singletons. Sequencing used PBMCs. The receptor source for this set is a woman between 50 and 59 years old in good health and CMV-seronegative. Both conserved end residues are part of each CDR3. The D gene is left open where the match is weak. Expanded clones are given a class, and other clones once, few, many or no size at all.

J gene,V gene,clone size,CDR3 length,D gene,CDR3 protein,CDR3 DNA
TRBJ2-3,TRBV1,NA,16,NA,CTSRGLAGESTDTQYF,TGCACCAGCAGGGGACTAGCGGGAGAGAGCACAGATACGCAGTATTTT
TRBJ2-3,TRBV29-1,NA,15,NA,CSVDLGTTNTDTQYF,TGCAGCGTTGACCTCGGTACTACTAACACAGATACGCAGTATTTT
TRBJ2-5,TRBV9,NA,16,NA,CASSVGAGGRTETQYF,TGTGCCAGCAGCGTAGGAGCGGGCGGTAGGACAGAGACCCAGTACTTC
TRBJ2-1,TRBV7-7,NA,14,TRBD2,CASSESGLDNEQFF,TGTGCCAGCAGCGAAAGCGGACTAGACAATGAGCAGTTCTTC
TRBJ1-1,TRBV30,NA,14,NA,CAWNRQVMNTEAFF,TGTGCCTGGAATAGACAGGTGATGAACACTGAAGCTTTCTTT
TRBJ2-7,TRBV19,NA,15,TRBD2,CASSMVASGKYEQYF,TGTGCCAGTAGTATGGTGGCTAGCGGGAAGTACGAGCAGTACTTC
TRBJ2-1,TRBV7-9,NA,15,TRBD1,CASSRYRTGHNEQFF,TGTGCCAGCAGTCGTTACAGGACAGGGCACAATGAGCAGTTCTTC
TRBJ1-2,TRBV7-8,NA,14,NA,CASSLGGVNYGYTF,TGTGCCAGCAGCTTAGGGGGAGTTAACTATGGCTACACCTTC
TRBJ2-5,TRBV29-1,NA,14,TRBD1,CSVEGTGIVETQYF,TGCAGCGTTGAAGGGACAGGGATTGTGGAGACCCAGTACTTC
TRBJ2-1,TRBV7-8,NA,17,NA,CASSLRLISSAYNEQFF,TGTGCCAGCAGCTTAAGGTTGATCTCTAGCGCCTACAATGAGCAGTTCTTC
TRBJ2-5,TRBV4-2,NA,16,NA,CASSQPNPGQGETQYF,TGTGCCAGCAGCCAGCCAAACCCGGGACAAGGAGAGACCCAGTACTTC
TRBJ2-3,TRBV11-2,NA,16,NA,CASSLPRGTFTDTQYF,TGTGCCAGCAGCTTACCCAGGGGAACCTTCACAGATACGCAGTATTTT
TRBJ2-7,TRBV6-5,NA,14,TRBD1,CAGSARDRVHEQYF,TGTGCCGGCAGCGCCCGCGACAGGGTCCACGAGCAGTACTTC
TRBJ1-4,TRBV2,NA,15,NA,CASSEETRTGEKLFF,TGTGCCAGCAGTGAAGAGACAAGGACGGGGGAAAAACTGTTTTTT
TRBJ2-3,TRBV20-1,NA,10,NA,CSASSDTQYF,TGCAGTGCTAGCTCAGATACGCAGTATTTT
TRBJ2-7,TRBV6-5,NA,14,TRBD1,CASRGDRGRDEQYF,TGTGCCAGCAGGGGAGACAGGGGGCGCGACGAGCAGTACTTC
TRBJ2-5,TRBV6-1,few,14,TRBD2,CASSVSGRGETQYF,TGTGCCAGCAGTGTGAGCGGGAGGGGAGAGACCCAGTACTTC
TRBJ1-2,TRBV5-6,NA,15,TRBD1,CASSSDRVVPYGYTF,TGTGCCAGCAGCTCCGACAGGGTAGTCCCTTATGGCTACACCTTC
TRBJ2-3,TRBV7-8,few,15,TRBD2,CASSSRLAGGTTQYF,TGTGCCAGCAGCAGCAGACTAGCGGGGGGAACTACGCAGTATTTT
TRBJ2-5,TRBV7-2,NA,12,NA,CASSYNRGTQYF,TGTGCCAGCAGCTACAACCGGGGGACCCAGTACTTC
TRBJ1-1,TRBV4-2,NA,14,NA,CASSQDSGGRGAFF,TGTGCCAGCAGCCAAGATTCGGGGGGCAGGGGAGCTTTCTTT
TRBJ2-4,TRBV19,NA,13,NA,CASSTVRIGIQYF,TGTGCCAGTAGTACCGTTAGAATTGGCATTCAGTACTTC
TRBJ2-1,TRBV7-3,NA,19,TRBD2,CASSPRPTGLAGAYNEQFF,TGTGCCAGCAGCCCCAGGCCTACAGGACTAGCGGGAGCCTACAATGAGCAGTTCTTC
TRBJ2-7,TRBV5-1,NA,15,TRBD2,CASSLVRAGPYEQYF,TGCGCCAGCAGCTTGGTGCGAGCGGGGCCCTACGAGCAGTACTTC
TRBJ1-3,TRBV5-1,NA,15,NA,CASSLPLSRGNTIYF,TGCGCCAGCAGCTTACCCCTGAGTCGGGGAAACACCATATATTTT
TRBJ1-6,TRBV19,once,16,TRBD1,CASSIVWGQRASPLHF,TGTGCCAGTAGTATAGTGTGGGGACAGCGGGCTTCACCCCTCCACTTT
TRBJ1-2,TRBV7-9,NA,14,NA,CASSPMTGLYGYTF,TGTGCCAGCAGCCCCATGACAGGTCTCTATGGCTACACCTTC
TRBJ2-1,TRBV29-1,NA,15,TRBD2,CSVERGSGSFDEQFF,TGCAGCGTTGAGAGGGGTAGCGGGAGCTTTGATGAGCAGTTCTTC
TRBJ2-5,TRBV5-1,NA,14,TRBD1,CASSPRTGSETQYF,TGCGCCAGCAGCCCTCGGACAGGGTCAGAGACCCAGTACTTC
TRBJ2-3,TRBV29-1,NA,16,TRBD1,CSAAGDRGVVTDTQYF,TGCAGCGCCGCGGGGGACAGGGGAGTAGTCACAGATACGCAGTATTTT
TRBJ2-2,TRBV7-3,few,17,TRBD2,CASSLIGTSGYTGELFF,TGTGCCAGCAGCTTAATTGGGACTAGCGGTTACACCGGGGAGCTGTTTTTT
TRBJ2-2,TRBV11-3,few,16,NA,CASSLVAGSNTGELFF,TGTGCCAGCAGCTTAGTTGCGGGGTCGAACACCGGGGAGCTGTTTTTT
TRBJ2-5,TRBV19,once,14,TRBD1,CATSTTGAQETQYF,TGTGCCACCTCTACCACAGGGGCCCAAGAGACCCAGTACTTC
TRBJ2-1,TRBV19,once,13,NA,CASSLPPRDEQFF,TGTGCCAGTAGTCTCCCGCCTCGCGATGAGCAGTTCTTC
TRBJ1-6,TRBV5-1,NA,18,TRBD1,CASSLYGRGQAQNSPLHF,TGCGCCAGCAGCTTGTATGGCAGGGGGCAGGCCCAAAATTCACCCCTCCACTTT
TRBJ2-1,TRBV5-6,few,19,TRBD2,CASSLGLAGGPPSYNEQFF,TGTGCCAGCAGCTTGGGCCTAGCGGGAGGGCCCCCCTCCTACAATGAGCAGTTCTTC
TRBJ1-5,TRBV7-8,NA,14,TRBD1,CASAPTGDNQPQHF,TGTGCCAGCGCCCCCACAGGGGACAATCAGCCCCAGCATTTT
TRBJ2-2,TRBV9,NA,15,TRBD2,CASTLGRGSTGELFF,TGTGCCAGCACCCTCGGGAGGGGGTCCACCGGGGAGCTGTTTTTT
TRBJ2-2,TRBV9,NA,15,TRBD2,CASSAGLANTGELFF,TGTGCCAGCAGCGCGGGACTAGCGAACACCGGGGAGCTGTTTTTT
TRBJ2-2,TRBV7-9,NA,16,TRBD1,CASSGGQGINTGELFF,TGTGCCAGCAGCGGAGGACAGGGGATTAACACCGGGGAGCTGTTTTTT
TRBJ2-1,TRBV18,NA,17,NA,CASSPPGLRRSYNEQFF,TGTGCCAGCTCACCACCGGGGCTACGGAGATCCTACAATGAGCAGTTCTTC
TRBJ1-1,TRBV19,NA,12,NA,CATTGETTEAFF,TGTGCCACCACGGGGGAGACCACTGAAGCTTTCTTT
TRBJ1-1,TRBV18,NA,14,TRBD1,CASSPGQGWTEAFF,TGTGCCAGCTCACCCGGACAGGGATGGACTGAAGCTTTCTTT
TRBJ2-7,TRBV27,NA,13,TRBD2,CASRLGLAGEQYF,TGTGCCAGCAGGTTGGGACTAGCGGGTGAGCAGTACTTC
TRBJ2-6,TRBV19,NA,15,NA,CASSLGDSGANVLTF,TGTGCCAGTAGCTTAGGGGACTCTGGGGCCAACGTCCTGACTTTC
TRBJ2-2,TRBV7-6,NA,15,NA,CASSYRAKPTGELFF,TGTGCCAGCAGCTACAGGGCAAAGCCCACCGGGGAGCTGTTTTTT
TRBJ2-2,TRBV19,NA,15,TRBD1,CASSYRGQNTGELFF,TGTGCCAGTAGCTACAGGGGCCAGAACACCGGGGAGCTGTTTTTT
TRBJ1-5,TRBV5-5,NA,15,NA,CASSTRGGGNQPQHF,TGTGCCAGCAGCACCAGGGGAGGGGGCAATCAGCCCCAGCATTTT
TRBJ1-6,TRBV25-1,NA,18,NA,CASSEYAKGGSYNSPLHF,TGTGCCAGCAGTGAATATGCAAAGGGAGGCTCCTATAATTCACCCCTCCACTTT
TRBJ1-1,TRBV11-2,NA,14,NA,CASSLHGTDTEAFF,TGTGCCAGCAGCTTACACGGAACAGACACTGAAGCTTTCTTT
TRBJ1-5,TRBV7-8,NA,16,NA,CASSPLTGNSNQPQHF,TGTGCCAGCAGCCCCCTGACAGGAAATAGCAATCAGCCCCAGCATTTT
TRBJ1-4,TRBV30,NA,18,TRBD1,CAWRPWLDRGSTNEKLFF,TGTGCCTGGAGACCTTGGTTGGACAGGGGCTCAACTAATGAAAAACTGTTTTTT
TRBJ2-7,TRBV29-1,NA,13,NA,CSVYGGPIYEQYF,TGCAGCGTTTACGGGGGGCCTATTTACGAGCAGTACTTC